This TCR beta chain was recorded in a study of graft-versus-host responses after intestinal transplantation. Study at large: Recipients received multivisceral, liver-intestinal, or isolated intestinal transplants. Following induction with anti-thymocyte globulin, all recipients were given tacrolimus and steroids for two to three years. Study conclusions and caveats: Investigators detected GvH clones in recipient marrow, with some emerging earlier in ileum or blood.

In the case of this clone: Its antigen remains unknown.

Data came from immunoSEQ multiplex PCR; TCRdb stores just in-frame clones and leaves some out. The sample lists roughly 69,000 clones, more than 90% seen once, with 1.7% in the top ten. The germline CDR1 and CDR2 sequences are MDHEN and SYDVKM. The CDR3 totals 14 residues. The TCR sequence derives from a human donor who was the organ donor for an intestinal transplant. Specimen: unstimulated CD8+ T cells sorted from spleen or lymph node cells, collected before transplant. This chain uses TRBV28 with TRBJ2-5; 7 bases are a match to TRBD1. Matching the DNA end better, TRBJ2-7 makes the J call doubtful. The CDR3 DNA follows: TGTGCCAGCAGCTCGGGACAGTTATCCTACGAGCAGTACTTC. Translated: CASSSGQLSYEQYF.